This entry lists 30 T cell receptor beta chains sequenced from one sample in a study of post-analysis software for immune sequencing data. Study-level findings and limits: Four to six TRBV segments appeared more often in patients than in controls, and TRBV5-6, TRBV5-1 and TRBV20-1 were among these.

Antigens of these TCRs are unknown. Unique molecular identifiers were built into the TCR beta cDNA libraries. TCRdb ran MiXCR on the PCR reads and lists one entry per CDR3 protein. Found here are roughly 430,000 distinct CDR3 sequences, approximately 39% of them singletons; the top ten hold less than 10%. Sequencing was performed on blood. The source of these receptors is a girl aged 2-10 years with multiple sclerosis.

A single count supports this clonotype. The CDR3 coding sequence is TGCAGTGCTAGGGTGGGAGAGTATGGCTACACCTTC. Protein: CSARVGEYGYTF. V usage is TRBV20-1 and J usage is TRBJ1-2; D ambiguous. The CDR3 loop spans 12 amino acids. Trimming took off 3 bases at V and 5 bases at J, with 10 bases between the two ends. Per the germline V gene, CDR1 is DFQATT and CDR2 is SNEGSKA (reference sequence).

This clonotype was observed a handful of times. V and J are TRBV27 and TRBJ2-3; D not certain. This CDR3 has 15 amino acids. Per the germline V gene, CDR1 is MNHEY and CDR2 is SMNVEV (reference sequence). Trimming removed 9 bases at V and 0 bases at J, with 16 bases between. CDR3 residues: CARPRGPNSTDTQYF. In DNA, the CDR3 is TGTGCCAGGCCACGCGGCCCCAATAGCACAGATACGCAGTATTTT.

This chain links TRBV6-5 with TRBJ2-7; 8 positions agree with TRBD1. Germline-derived CDR1 and CDR2 are MNHEY and SVGAGI. The CDR3 extends over 15 amino acids. With V trimmed by 0 bases and J by 5 bases, 6 bases remained unmatched. In DNA, the CDR3 is TGTGCCAGCAGTTACTCTGGACAGGGTGGGAACGAGCAGTACTTC. Protein: CASSYSGQGGNEQYF.

The chain is built from TRBV6-5 and TRBJ1-5, with 9 bases aligning to TRBD1. Germline V CDR1 and CDR2: MNHEY, SVGAGI. There are 13 residues in the CDR3. The V segment lost 5 bases and the J segment 12 bases; nucleotides outside the gene matches: 8. CDR3 coding DNA: TGTGCCAGCAGTAACGACAGGGGGGTCCGCCAGCATTTT. Translation: CASSNDRGVRQHF.

This clonotype was observed a handful of times. V is TRBV6-2 or TRBV6-3 and J is TRBJ2-1; 10 nucleotides align to TRBD2. Germline trimming cut 5 bases from V and 5 bases from J; bases unmatched to any gene: 9. From germline, CDR1 is MNHEY and CDR2 SVGEGT. CDR3 length: 16 residues. The DNA for the CDR3 is TGTGCCAGCAGTCCCCCCGGACTAGCGGAAAACAATGAGCAGTTCTTC. This encodes CASSPPGLAENNEQFF.

J is TRBJ2-7 and V is TRBV28; D possibly corresponds to TRBD2 (5 bases). V was clipped by 8 bases and J by 2 bases, with 13 bases between them. The CDR3 length is 13 residues. The germline gives CDR1 MDHEN, CDR2 SYDVKM. For the CDR3, the DNA is TGTGCCAGCGGACCCGGCGGGCCCTACGAGCAGTACTTC. It yields the protein CASGPGGPYEQYF.

The gene calls are TRBV12-3 or TRBV12-4 and TRBJ1-2, with a weak D call TRBD1 (5 bases). The CDR3 covers 12 residues. Trimming cost V 2 bases and J 8 bases, with 9 bases left between them. The CDR3 sequence is CASSLTGQGYTF. The CDR3 DNA follows: TGTGCCAGCAGTTTAACAGGCCAGGGCTACACCTTC.

The table lists this clonotype with a few counts. The chain carries TRBV4-1 and TRBJ2-5; D unresolved. V shed 4 bases and J shed 3 bases, with 18 bases lying between them. CDR3 size: 16 residues. CDR1 MGHRA and CDR2 YSYEKL come from the germline V gene. The CDR3 here is CASSPRNMGSKETQYF. DNA of the CDR3: TGCGCCAGCAGCCCTAGGAACATGGGGTCGAAAGAGACCCAGTACTTC.

The rearrangement uses TRBV12-3 or TRBV12-4 and TRBJ2-1, with D possibly being TRBD1 (5 bases). The CDR3 sequence is 16 residues long. V was clipped by 6 bases and J by 0 bases, with 15 bases between them. CDR3 amino acids: CASSSTTVSSYNEQFF. DNA of the CDR3: TGTGCCAGCAGCTCCACGACAGTTTCCTCCTACAATGAGCAGTTCTTC.

V gene TRBV29-1 combines with J gene TRBJ2-5; D uncertain. In germline, CDR1 is SQVTM, CDR2 ANQGSEA. The CDR3 runs to 11 residues. The CDR3 DNA sequence: TGCAGTGGTATGATTATAGAGACCCAGTACTTC. Translated: CSGMIIETQYF.

This clonotype was observed a few times. The chain has TRBV4-2 and TRBJ1-2; 9 bases are a match to TRBD1. The V gene's germline CDR1 is LGHNA and CDR2 YNFKEQ. V lost 4 bases and J lost 6; bases outside the gene matches: 12. This CDR3 spans 16 amino acids. CDR3 nucleotide sequence: TGTGCCAGCAGCCTCGACAGGGGGTTTATCGGTGATGGCTACACCTTC. Translating it yields CASSLDRGFIGDGYTF.

Concerning this clonotype: The junction and the germline gene differ at one end; a read error may be behind it. This chain uses TRBV6-6 with TRBJ1-5; 7 nucleotides match TRBD1. Germline values: CDR1 MNHNY, CDR2 SVGAGI (reference sequence). CDR3 length: 15 amino acids. The CDR3 DNA sequence: TGTACCAGCAGGATAACAGGGGACAGCAATCAGCCCCAGCATTTT. This gives the protein CTSRITGDSNQPQHF.

On this clonotype itself: At one of its ends the junction is not consistent with the germline gene, which may arise from a read error. This chain links TRBV6-4 with TRBJ2-1, with a weak D call TRBD2 (5 bases). CDR3 length equals 15 residues. Germline loops: CDR1 MRHNA, CDR2 SNTAGT. The CDR3 here is CASSDGPVPRRGQFF. The CDR3 region has the DNA TGTGCCAGTAGTGACGGTCCGGTCCCCCGACGGGGGCAGTTCTTC.

The chain has TRBV4-3 and TRBJ2-3; 11 bases match TRBD2. V shed 0 bases, J shed 9 bases, and the junction held 14 bases outside the gene matches. Germline-derived CDR1 and CDR2 are LGHNA and YSLEER. The length of the CDR3 is 18 residues. This chain's CDR3 is CASSQDGGLAGQGGTQYF. DNA of the CDR3: TGCGCCAGCAGCCAAGACGGTGGACTAGCGGGCCAAGGGGGCACGCAGTATTTT.

The rearrangement links TRBV7-2 to TRBJ2-1, with D possibly matching TRBD2 (6 bases). The CDR3 is 15 amino acids. In germline, CDR1 is SGHTA, CDR2 FQGNSA. Trimming pared 2 bases from V and 2 bases from J, leaving 10 bases between. The CDR3 nucleotides read TGTGCCAGCAGCTTATGGGCGGGGACCTACAATGAGCAGTTCTTC. This encodes CASSLWAGTYNEQFF. The whole variable domain, filled in from reference TRBV7-2 and TRBJ2-1, reads GAGVSQSPSNKVTEKGKDVELRCDPISGHTALYWYRQSLGQGLEFLIYFQGNSAPDKSGLPSDRFSAERTGGSVSTLTIQRTQQEDSAVYLCASSLWAGTYNEQFFGPGTRLTVL.

This clonotype was observed a few times. The chain carries TRBV25-1 and TRBJ2-1; TRBD2 aligns across 7 bases. Trimming removed 7 bases from V and 13 bases from J; junction bases left unmatched: 25. This CDR3 is built from 17 residues. Germline V lookup: CDR1 MGHDK, CDR2 SYGVNS. The DNA of the CDR3 is TGTGCCAGCACCTCCCTTTCGGGGGAGGGCCCCCAAGAGACCCAGTTCTTC. Its translation is CASTSLSGEGPQETQFF.

The sample holds a few counts of this clonotype. The V gene is TRBV27, the J gene TRBJ2-7, with D unclear. CDR3 length: 15 residues. CDR1 MNHEY and CDR2 SMNVEV come from the germline V gene (reference sequence). V was cut by 3 bases and J by 1 base, with 13 bases left in between. The CDR3 region is CASSFGPAPSYEQYF. The CDR3 bases are TGTGCCAGCAGTTTCGGCCCAGCCCCTTCCTACGAGCAGTACTTC.

The chain employs TRBV27 and TRBJ1-6, with D uncertain. The CDR3 contains 17 residues. The germline gives CDR1 MNHEY, CDR2 SMNVEV (reference sequence). V was pared by 5 bases and J by 0 bases, with 14 bases between. The CDR3 DNA reads as TGTGCCAGCAGTCGCGGCCCGCCGAGCTCCTATAATTCACCCCTCCACTTT. Residues: CASSRGPPSSYNSPLHF.

Here the CDR3 reads CSVEGGQGGGEETQYF. In DNA form, the CDR3 reads TGCAGCGTTGAAGGGGGACAGGGTGGAGGCGAAGAGACCCAGTACTTC. V is TRBV29-1 and J is TRBJ2-5; 9 bases fit TRBD1. Per germline, CDR1 SQVTM and CDR2 ANQGSEA. The CDR3 runs 16 residues. V dropped 1 base and J dropped 3; count of bases not matched to a gene: 9.

The chain carries TRBV7-9 and TRBJ2-3; D is perhaps TRBD2 (5 bases). The ends were cut back, 1 base at V and 6 bases at J, with 8 bases in the middle. The germline CDR1 and CDR2 sequences are SEHNR and FQNEAQ (reference sequence). The CDR3 covers 13 residues. The CDR3: CASSLGGKDTQYF. CDR3 sequence (DNA): TGTGCCAGCAGCTTAGGAGGGAAGGATACGCAGTATTTT. The full variable domain, completed using reference TRBV7-9 and TRBJ2-3, is DTGVSQNPRHKITKRGQNVTFRCDPISEHNRLYWYRQTLGQGPEFLTYFQNEAQLEKSRLLSDRFSAERPKGSFSTLEIQRTEQGDSAMYLCASSLGGKDTQYFGPGTRLTVL.

This clonotype was seen a handful of times. This chain connects TRBV20-1 to TRBJ2-5, with 11 positions matching TRBD2. J lost 5 bases, V lost 6 bases, and 11 bases had no gene match. The length of the CDR3 is 15 residues. CDR1 is DFQATT, CDR2 SNEGSKA, per germline (reference sequence). The CDR3 protein is CSARIITSGGETQYF. The CDR3 nucleotides are TGCAGTGCCAGAATCATTACTAGCGGGGGTGAGACCCAGTACTTC.

The J gene is TRBJ2-7, the V gene TRBV28; D is uncertain. The CDR3 contains 12 residues. CDR1 is MDHEN, CDR2 SYDVKM, per germline. Trimming shortened V by 1 base and J by 3 bases, and 4 bases separated the two germline ends. The CDR3 sequence is CASSLYYYEQYF. In DNA, the CDR3 is TGTGCCAGCAGTTTATACTACTACGAGCAGTACTTC.

This clonotype came up a few times. This chain joins TRBV12-3 or TRBV12-4 and TRBJ1-2; TRBD1 agrees at 8 bases. Trimming at V came to 5 bases and at J to 5 bases, leaving 7 bases not matched to a gene. CDR3 length equals 14 residues. In nucleotides, the CDR3 is TGTGCCAGCAGTCGGGACAGGTGGATTTATGGCTACACCTTC. Translation gives CASSRDRWIYGYTF.

This chain connects TRBV12-3 or TRBV12-4 to TRBJ2-1, with TRBD2 matching 8 bases. This CDR3 has 15 amino acids. The V gene end was trimmed by 7 bases and the J gene end by 0 bases; junction bases not matched to a gene: 5. The CDR3 here is CASNVAGHSYNEQFF. The CDR3 DNA reads TGTGCCAGCAACGTAGCGGGGCACTCCTACAATGAGCAGTTCTTC.

At least ten counts were recorded for this clonotype. DNA for the CDR3: TGTGCCAGCGGGCGGGTGGTCCACTACGAGCAGTACTTC. This translates into CASGRVVHYEQYF. V is TRBV12-3 or TRBV12-4 and J is TRBJ2-7; D possibly corresponds to TRBD2 (5 bases). Deletions cut 8 bases from V and 3 bases from J, with 14 bases between. CDR3 length equals 13 residues.

V and J are TRBV5-6 and TRBJ2-5; D uncertain. With 4 bases removed from V and 1 base from J, the gap between germline ends came to 8 bases. CDR3 size: 13 residues. In germline, CDR1 is SGHDT, CDR2 YYEEEE. CDR3 region: CASSPEAQETQYF. The DNA for the CDR3 is TGTGCCAGCAGCCCCGAGGCCCAAGAGACCCAGTACTTC.

This clonotype was counted between two and nine times. CDR3 nucleotides: TGCAGTGCTAGAGATTTCCTTCAGGGCCTATCTGGAAACACCATATATTTT. Residues: CSARDFLQGLSGNTIYF. The chain couples TRBV20-1 to TRBJ1-3, with D perhaps matching TRBD1 (5 bases). This CDR3 spans 17 amino acids. V was pared by 0 bases and J by 1 base, with 16 bases between. Germline V gene data show CDR1 as DFQATT and CDR2 as SNEGSKA (reference sequence).

The V and J genes are TRBV20-1 and TRBJ2-1, with D hard to call. CDR3 size: 15 residues. CDR1 is DFQATT, CDR2 SNEGSKA, per germline (reference sequence). Trimming stripped 0 bases from V and 0 bases from J, with 9 bases between. CDR3 coding DNA: TGCAGTGCTAGAGATCTACAGAGCTCCTACAATGAGCAGTTCTTC. It translates to CSARDLQSSYNEQFF.

V and J are TRBV6-5 and TRBJ1-2; D is undetermined. V lost 1 base, J lost 1 base, and 7 bases lay in between. CDR1 is MNHEY and CDR2 is SVGAGI in the germline V gene. The length of the CDR3 is 14 residues. The CDR3 DNA follows: TGTGCCAGCAGTTACTTTGGCGGTAACTATGGCTACACCTTC. This codes for CASSYFGGNYGYTF.

This rearrangement joins TRBV6-5 to TRBJ1-1; D uncertain. Germline CDR1 reads MNHEY; CDR2 reads SVGAGI. V dropped 1 base and J dropped 3 bases, with 6 bases sitting between them. This CDR3 has 13 residues. CDR3 loop: CASSYFGDTEAFF. The CDR3 DNA follows: TGTGCCAGCAGTTACTTTGGGGACACTGAAGCTTTCTTT.